This note documents a single T cell receptor beta chain sequence. No antigen is known for it. This sample was included in a study of T cell responses to AZD1222 COVID-19 vaccine. Whole-study findings and limits: There were vaccine-associated CD4 TCRs across spike, dominant at 160-218 and 743-854. Baseline testing showed seropositivity in only six AZD1222 recipients. Compared with day 0, the breadth and depth of the Spike-specific TCR repertoire rose significantly after two doses of AZD1222.

V was shortened by 4 bases and J by 8 bases, with 20 bases between the two germline ends. The V gene's germline CDR1 is SGHAT and CDR2 FQNNGV. There are 15 residues in the CDR3. Generated by immunoSEQ multiplex PCR, the TCRdb table keeps only in-frame clones and is missing some. The sample holds fewer than 200,000 clones, 85% to 90% seen once. V is TRBV11-2 and J is TRBJ1-2; TRBD1 might be the D (5 bases). This sequence originates from an adult in good health. The sample in question was peripheral blood, obtained on day 0 of AZD1222 vaccination. The CDR3 protein is CASSSIEGRASGYTF. CDR3 bases: TGTGCCAGCAGCTCTATCGAGGGCAGGGCGAGCGGCTACACCTTC.